Listed below are T cell receptor beta chains from one sample, sequenced in a study of CXCR3-negative and CXCR3-positive naive CD8 T cells. TCRdb reworked the 5' RACE reads into one entry per CDR3 protein, no DNA. This listing includes 84,000 or so distinct CDR3 sequences. Sequenced material: naive CXCR3- CD8+ T cells from blood. The receptor source for this set is a human donor in good health. Some clones in this sample may be carry-over from other donors' samples. Each CDR3 is given with its conserved first and last residue. Fields, in order: V gene, J gene, CDR3 protein.

>TRBV29-1|TRBJ1-1
CSVFSGTEAFF
>TRBV7-2|TRBJ1-1
CASSLEDRVVTEAFF
>TRBV19|TRBJ1-1
CASSIVGWSGTEAFF
>TRBV3-1|TRBJ1-1
CASRSRRSNTEAFF
>TRBV20-1|TRBJ2-3
CSAPHPTSGRGDTQYF
>TRBV7-6|TRBJ1-1
CASSPTQGRGNTEAFF
>TRBV9|TRBJ2-3
CASSVAGAGDTQYF
>TRBV29-1|TRBJ2-2
CSGGTSATGELFF
>TRBV15|TRBJ2-1
CATSRERGLAGFNEQFF
>TRBV20-1|TRBJ2-6
CSARGSSGTQGSGANVLTF
>TRBV15|TRBJ2-7
CATRPTSSYEQYF
>TRBV6-2/TRBV6-3|TRBJ2-7
CASSFHISYEQYF
>TRBV28|TRBJ2-7
CASSFQLTTYEQYF
>TRBV19|TRBJ2-3
CASPPEGQGPTDTQYF
>TRBV7-3|TRBJ2-7
CASSLTRVSEQYF
>TRBV28|TRBJ2-5
CASSLLTPAGGRETQYF
>TRBV6-5|TRBJ2-2
CASKDTGELFF
>TRBV28|TRBJ2-5
CASSINPGGTQYF
>TRBV27|TRBJ2-2
CASSQGSQEELFF
>TRBV20-1|TRBJ2-7
CSARDRERVYEQYF
>TRBV28|TRBJ1-1
CASSAGTGPFTNTEAFF
>TRBV7-3|TRBJ2-1
CASSSGSSNNEQFF
>TRBV4-1|TRBJ2-5
CASSPDGEETQYF
>TRBV19|TRBJ2-1
CASSSSRQYNEQFF
>TRBV29-1|TRBJ2-7
CSVETASPYSYEQYF
>TRBV5-1|TRBJ2-2
CASSGLTGAPPGELFF
>TRBV28|TRBJ2-5
CASSKLSGTVYQETQYF
>TRBV11-1|TRBJ2-5
CASSWGLAVRQETQYF
>TRBV12-3/TRBV12-4|TRBJ2-4
CASRGSAMEHIQYF
>TRBV29-1|TRBJ2-1
CSVVVGLLSLSSYNEQFF
>TRBV4-3|TRBJ2-2
CASSHRTSGGADTGELFF
>TRBV20-1|TRBJ2-7
CSARGDSFYEQYF
>TRBV4-3|TRBJ2-7
CASSQDRSLPYSYEQYF
>TRBV29-1|TRBJ2-4
CSGGGGGNIQYF
>TRBV7-3|TRBJ2-3
CASSFSGQTDTQYF
>TRBV4-3|TRBJ2-7
CASTPGLGDEQYF
>TRBV9|TRBJ2-3
CASSAHRETVTDTQYF
>TRBV29-1|TRBJ1-2
CSVEEGTTEIYF
>TRBV7-8|TRBJ1-1
CASSLRQSMNTEAFF
>TRBV5-1|TRBJ1-3
CASSQEGNTIYF
>TRBV5-1|TRBJ2-7
CASSRDLTPYEQYF
>TRBV29-1|TRBJ2-7
CSVEGWQGANSYEQYF
>TRBV4-1|TRBJ2-1
CASSQPGLAVEGEQFF
>TRBV6-6|TRBJ1-1
CASSYIGGQGTEAFF
>TRBV5-6|TRBJ2-1
CASSIVPSQRNEQFF
>TRBV29-1|TRBJ2-5
CSVDVLAGGMYQETQYF
>TRBV28|TRBJ2-1
CASSLDREVDEQFF
>TRBV6-4|TRBJ2-1
CASSDSSGGGNEQFF
>TRBV7-2|TRBJ2-1
CASSTEVGLAGPTYNEQFF
>TRBV4-2|TRBJ2-7
CASSQENPGTPSYEQYF
>TRBV30|TRBJ2-7
CAWSGDTYEQYF